A single sample is the source of the 18 T cell receptor beta chains below, sequenced in a study of cytomegalovirus exposure and HLA in healthy donors (dated by TCRdb to about 2017). Libraries were constructed by the immunoSEQ multiplex PCR assay. For the multiplex PCR, a mixture combining 60 forward primers for TCR Vbeta segments and 13 reverse primers for TCR Jbeta segments was used. TCRdb provides this immuneACCESS table in a form limited to in-frame rearrangements. Some clones are lacking; in checked studies, under half of them reflect an unresolved V gene, and why the rest are absent is not known. This sample's records show about 67,000 clones. The top ten clones comprise approximately 4.5% of the sample. The sample comprised PBMCs. The receptors stem from a woman aged 40 to 55 in good health and CMV-seropositive.

CDR3: CASSLKVGLGGADTQYF. The CDR3 region has the DNA TGTGCCAGCAGCCTTAAGGTGGGACTAGGAGGGGCAGATACGCAGTATTTT. The chain is built from TRBV27 and TRBJ2-3; 8 bases line up with TRBD2. The CDR3 sequence is 17 residues long. V was clipped by 6 bases and J by 4 bases; unmatched bases: 15. Germline V gene data show CDR1 as MNHEY and CDR2 as SMNVEV (reference sequence).

The gene calls are TRBV4-1 and TRBJ2-7; 7 nucleotides agree with TRBD2. Germline V gene data show CDR1 as MGHRA and CDR2 as YSYEKL. The CDR3 sequence is 17 residues long. V lost 1 base, J lost 7 bases, and 16 bases stayed unmatched. CDR3 residues: CASSQGRGRDQEVEQYF. CDR3 in DNA: TGCGCCAGCAGCCAAGGTCGGGGGAGGGACCAGGAGGTGGAGCAGTACTTC.

The chain couples TRBV29-1 to TRBJ2-1; possible D gene TRBD1, 5 bases. Deletions cut 1 base from V and 1 base from J, with 14 bases between. The CDR3 covers 16 residues. Germline loops: CDR1 SQVTM, CDR2 ANQGSEA. CDR3 coding DNA: TGCAGCGTTGAAGGGGCAGGGCTTAGTTCCTACAATGAGCAGTTCTTC. As protein: CSVEGAGLSSYNEQFF.

The V gene is TRBV28, the J gene TRBJ2-2; 9 bases map to TRBD1. The CDR3 length is 19 residues. Trimming removed 7 bases from V and 3 bases from J; junction bases left unmatched: 18. Looked up from germline, CDR1 is MDHEN and CDR2 is SYDVKM. CDR3 protein: CASNTIGAWDRAYTGELFF. The CDR3 DNA reads as TGTGCCAGCAACACGATTGGCGCCTGGGACAGGGCTTACACCGGGGAGCTGTTTTTT.

Concerning this clone itself: At the DNA level, this CDR3 is encoded by other sequences in the same sample as well. The chain employs TRBV19 and TRBJ1-1; 7 bases agree with TRBD1. Per germline, CDR1 LNHDA and CDR2 SQIVND (reference sequence). With 4 bases clipped from V and 3 bases from J, the junction kept 2 bases outside the gene matches. The CDR3 length is 13 residues. The CDR3 DNA reads as TGTGCCAGTAGTAGTACAGGGGACACTGAAGCTTTCTTT. Amino acid sequence: CASSSTGDTEAFF.

The CDR3 sequence: CASSRDRAGGTEAFF. The CDR3 DNA is TGTGCCAGCAGCCGGGACCGAGCTGGGGGGACTGAAGCTTTCTTT. V usage is TRBV7-9 and J usage is TRBJ1-1, with D possibly matching TRBD1 (5 bases). Trimming shortened V by 5 bases and J by 5 bases, and 18 bases separated the two germline ends. The CDR3 sequence is 15 residues long. Germline CDR1 SEHNR, CDR2 FQNEAQ (reference sequence).

The gene calls are TRBV28 and TRBJ2-1, with 7 bases that match TRBD2. With V trimmed by 6 bases and J by 4 bases, 6 bases remained unmatched. Looked up from germline, CDR1 is MDHEN and CDR2 is SYDVKM. CDR3 length: 14 residues. The CDR3 protein is CASSLEAGYNEQFF. The DNA of the CDR3 is TGTGCCAGCAGCCTCGAAGCGGGATACAATGAGCAGTTCTTC.

J is TRBJ1-1 and V is TRBV10-3; TRBD1 is a possible D gene (6 bases). From germline, CDR1 is ENHRY and CDR2 SYGVKD. V was cut by 3 bases and J by 11 bases, with 19 bases left in between. The CDR3 spans 14 residues. CDR3 region: CAISERGTQTAAFF. CDR3 sequence (DNA): TGTGCCATCAGTGAAAGGGGGACGCAAACGGCGGCTTTCTTT.

The CDR3 DNA sequence: TGTGCCAGCAGCTTTGCGGGGGCCTACACAGATACGCAGTATTTT. Protein: CASSFAGAYTDTQYF. The chain combines TRBV7-9 with TRBJ2-3; maybe TRBD2 (7 bases). V lost 3 bases and J 2 bases, leaving 12 bases between the germline ends. The CDR3 sequence is 15 residues long. The germline V gene encodes CDR1 SEHNR and CDR2 FQNEAQ (reference sequence).

The chain joins TRBV11-2 to TRBJ2-7; D gene uncertain. V lost 0 bases and J 3 bases, leaving 6 bases between the germline ends. The CDR3 covers 13 residues. The germline V gene has CDR1 SGHAT and CDR2 FQNNGV. This CDR3 reads CASSLEFNYEQYF. In DNA form, the CDR3 reads TGTGCCAGCAGCTTAGAGTTTAACTACGAGCAGTACTTC. Full variable domain (rest looked up from reference TRBV11-2 and TRBJ2-7): EAGVAQSPRYKIIEKRQSVAFWCNPISGHATLYWYQQILGQGPKLLIQFQNNGVVDDSQLPKDRFSAERLKGVDSTLKIQPAKLEDSAVYLCASSLEFNYEQYFGPGTRLTVT.

The V and J genes are TRBV5-1 and TRBJ1-2, with D hard to call. Trimming cost V 4 bases and J 8 bases, with 15 bases left between them. Germline V gene sequence: CDR1 SGHRS, CDR2 YFSETQ. The CDR3 contains 13 residues. DNA for the CDR3: TGCGCCAGCAGCCCCGGCCCGGAGGACGGCTACACCTTC. It is translated as CASSPGPEDGYTF.

The chain is built from TRBV2 and TRBJ2-5, with 8 nucleotides matching TRBD1. Per the germline V gene, CDR1 is SNHLY and CDR2 is FYNNEI. The CDR3 runs 17 residues. V lost 0 bases, J lost 11 bases, and 17 bases stayed unmatched. The CDR3 here is CASSEALLRPGQDEQYF. The CDR3 DNA reads as TGTGCCAGCAGTGAAGCGCTTCTTCGACCGGGACAGGATGAGCAGTACTTC.

The chain employs TRBV7-7 and TRBJ2-5; 9 bases are shared with TRBD2. The germline CDR1 and CDR2 sequences are SSHAT and FNYEAQ (reference sequence). V lost 5 bases and J lost 0; bases outside the gene matches: 7. The CDR3 extends over 16 amino acids. The DNA for the CDR3 is TGTGCCAGCAGCGAGGGGCTAGCGGGGTACCAAGAGACCCAGTACTTC. Residues: CASSEGLAGYQETQYF.

The chain has TRBV7-2 and TRBJ1-1; D is possibly TRBD1 (6 bases). Trimming pared 1 base from V and 5 bases from J, leaving 11 bases between. CDR3 length equals 14 residues. The germline V gene encodes CDR1 SGHTA and CDR2 FQGNSA. This chain's CDR3 is CASSLVRGSTEAFF. As DNA, the CDR3 is TGTGCCAGCAGCTTAGTCAGGGGAAGTACTGAAGCTTTCTTT.

The rearrangement joins TRBV19 to TRBJ2-3, with D unclear. V lost 0 bases, J lost 5 bases, and 9 bases lay in between. Germline CDR1 and CDR2: LNHDA and SQIVND (reference sequence). The CDR3 contains 14 residues. The CDR3 spells CASSIEFSRDTQYF. CDR3 DNA: TGTGCCAGTAGTATAGAATTTTCGCGAGATACGCAGTATTTT. The full variable domain, completed using reference TRBV19 and TRBJ2-3, is DGGITQSPKYLFRKEGQNVTLSCEQNLNHDAMYWYRQDPGQGLRLIYYSQIVNDFQKGDIAEGYSVSREKKESFPLTVTSAQKNPTAFYLCASSIEFSRDTQYFGPGTRLTVL.

This chain links TRBV7-9 with TRBJ1-3, with TRBD1 as a possible D gene (5 bases). CDR3 length: 14 amino acids. The V end was cut by 3 bases, the J end by 4 bases, with 10 bases between. Germline CDR1 and CDR2: SEHNR and FQNEAQ (reference sequence). The CDR3: CASSFQGSGNTIYF. The CDR3 DNA reads as TGTGCCAGCAGCTTTCAGGGATCCGGAAACACCATATATTTT.

The chain carries TRBV21-1 and TRBJ1-1; no DNA check was done on the table's D call, TRBD1. TRBV21-1 constitutes a pseudogene. This CDR3 has 17 amino acids. CDR3 bases: TGTGCCAGCAGCAAAGTAGTAGCCCAGGGGGTAACCACTGAAGCTTTCTTT. Translation gives CASSKVVAQGVTTEAFF.

This chain links TRBV5-6 with TRBJ1-5; no definite D call. This CDR3 spans 14 amino acids. CDR1 SGHDT and CDR2 YYEEEE come from the germline V gene. V was trimmed by 1 base and J by 3 bases, leaving 8 bases between them. This chain's CDR3 is CASSLLGPNQPQHF. CDR3 coding DNA: TGTGCCAGCAGCTTGCTGGGCCCCAATCAGCCCCAGCATTTT.